These 19 T cell receptor beta chains share one sample of origin, sequenced in a study of post-analysis software for immune sequencing data. Study-wide results and caveats: Five or six TRBV segments, TRBV5-6, TRBV5-1 and TRBV20-1 among them, were found more frequent in patients than controls.

No antigen is known for these receptors. Researchers reported that TCR beta cDNA libraries carried unique molecular identifiers. TCRdb reanalysed the PCR reads using MiXCR and keeps one entry per CDR3 protein. The sample carries 700,000 to 900,000 distinct CDR3 sequences, about 45% recorded once. Sequencing input: blood. These receptor sequences come from a girl aged 10-17 years with multiple sclerosis.

This chain uses TRBV12-3 or TRBV12-4 with TRBJ2-2; 8 nucleotides match TRBD2. The V segment lost 2 bases and the J segment 4 bases; nucleotides outside the gene matches: 6. The CDR3 contains 16 residues. The CDR3 DNA is TGTGCCAGCAGTTTAAGGGCGGGAGGCCCCACCGGGGAGCTGTTTTTT. Translation gives CASSLRAGGPTGELFF.

The chain has TRBV13 and TRBJ2-3, with TRBD2 matching 7 bases. The length of the CDR3 is 15 residues. Unmatched junction bases numbered 6, after V lost 4 bases and J lost 2 bases. Germline loops: CDR1 PRHDT, CDR2 FYEKMQ (reference sequence). This CDR3 is CASSSGLEATDTQYF. The CDR3, as DNA: TGTGCCAGCAGCTCCGGACTAGAGGCCACAGATACGCAGTATTTT.

This clonotype was counted a single time. The chain links TRBV3-1 to TRBJ2-2, with 12 bases fitting TRBD2. In germline, CDR1 is LGHDT, CDR2 YNNKEL (reference sequence). CDR3 length: 18 residues. The junction had 10 bases not matched to a gene; V was cut back by 1 base and J by 7 bases. CDR3 region: CASSQVAPSGRAYGELFF. In DNA form, the CDR3 reads TGTGCCAGCAGCCAAGTAGCCCCTAGCGGGAGGGCCTACGGGGAGCTGTTTTTT.

The chain uses TRBV7-2 and TRBJ2-7, with 8 bases that match TRBD2. CDR1 and CDR2 (germline): SGHTA, FQGNSA. The J segment lost 2 bases and the V segment lost 0 bases, leaving 6 bases of the junction unmatched. The CDR3 is 16 amino acids. The CDR3 nucleotides are TGTGCCAGCAGCTTAGCTACACTAGCGGCTACCTACGAGCAGTACTTC. It encodes CASSLATLAATYEQYF.

This clonotype was recorded a few times. The chain couples TRBV4-1 to TRBJ2-4; 12 nucleotides align to TRBD1. The CDR3 is 21 amino acids. J was trimmed by 1 base and V by 0 bases; bases with no gene match: 13. Per the germline V gene, CDR1 is MGHRA and CDR2 is YSYEKL. The CDR3 DNA reads as TGCGCCAGCAGCCAAGAGGGACAGGGGGCGTTTTTATCCCTGGCCAAAAACATTCAGTACTTC. Translating gives CASSQEGQGAFLSLAKNIQYF.

The chain joins TRBV6-5 to TRBJ2-5, with 8 nucleotides matching TRBD1. Losses at the gene ends were 2 bases for V and 1 base for J; bases not matched to a gene: 6. Germline values: CDR1 MNHEY, CDR2 SVGAGI. The CDR3 is 16 amino acids. CDR3 nucleotide sequence: TGTGCCAGCAGTTACGTGGACAGGGCCCTCCAAGAGACCCAGTACTTC. Its translation is CASSYVDRALQETQYF.

The CDR3, as DNA: TGTGCCAGCAGTTTTGGGGGTCCCCTCCACTTT. This gives the protein CASSFGGPLHF. This chain links TRBV28 with TRBJ1-6, with a weak D call TRBD1 (5 bases). The CDR3 totals 11 residues. Per germline, CDR1 MDHEN and CDR2 SYDVKM. Trimming shortened V by 3 bases and J by 13 bases, and 7 bases separated the two germline ends. The whole variable domain, filled in from reference TRBV28 and TRBJ1-6, reads DVKVTQSSRYLVKRTGEKVFLECVQDMDHENMFWYRQDPGLGLRLIYFSYDVKMKEKGDIPEGYSVSREKKERFSLILESASTNQTSMYLCASSFGGPLHFGNGTRLTVT.

The rearrangement links TRBV29-1 to TRBJ1-1; the D is unclear. Germline V gene data show CDR1 as SQVTM and CDR2 as ANQGSEA. Trimming took off 4 bases at V and 7 bases at J, with 10 bases between the two ends. The CDR3 loop spans 11 amino acids. The CDR3 region is CSVACGFEAFF. CDR3 in DNA: TGCAGCGTTGCCTGCGGGTTTGAAGCTTTCTTT.

This sequence joins TRBV4-1 and TRBJ2-1; D not resolved. The V gene lost 7 bases and the J gene lost 8 bases, with 12 bases spanning the gap. Looked up from germline, CDR1 is MGHRA and CDR2 is YSYEKL. This CDR3 has 12 amino acids. Here the CDR3 reads CASTQSGDEQFF. In DNA, the CDR3 is TGCGCCAGCACGCAGTCGGGCGATGAGCAGTTCTTC.

This chain links TRBV24-1 with TRBJ2-5; 8 bases line up with TRBD2. V lost 7 bases, J lost 13 bases, and 16 bases stayed unmatched. The CDR3 is 14 amino acids. Germline V gene data show CDR1 as KGHDR and CDR2 as SFDVKD. CDR3 loop: CATRMAGGTSGAYF. DNA of the CDR3: TGTGCCACCAGGATGGCCGGGGGAACTAGCGGCGCGTACTTC.

This clonotype was seen a handful of times. V usage is TRBV7-8 and J usage is TRBJ2-1; TRBD1 agrees at 7 bases. In germline, CDR1 is SGHVS, CDR2 FQNEAQ. J was trimmed by 8 bases and V by 5 bases; bases with no gene match: 9. This CDR3 region has 14 residues. CDR3 in amino acids: CASSHPGQYYEQFF. CDR3 nucleotide sequence: TGTGCCAGCAGCCATCCGGGACAGTACTATGAGCAGTTCTTC.

This rearrangement joins TRBV2 to TRBJ2-7, with TRBD2 matching over 8 bases. CDR3 length equals 14 residues. The germline V gene encodes CDR1 SNHLY and CDR2 FYNNEI. Trimming cost V 4 bases and J 7 bases; bases outside gene matches: 9. The CDR3, as DNA: TGTGCCAGCAGTGTTGTGCTAGCGGGTCCGGAGCAGTACTTC. It encodes CASSVVLAGPEQYF. The full variable domain, in which reference TRBV2 and TRBJ2-7 provide the parts outside the CDR3, is EPEVTQTPSHQVTQMGQEVILRCVPISNHLYFYWYRQILGQKVEFLVSFYNNEISEKSEIFDDQFSVERPDGSNFTLKIRSTKLEDSAMYFCASSVVLAGPEQYFGPGTRLTVT.

This chain connects TRBV7-8 to TRBJ2-3; D not certain. V dropped 1 base and J dropped 2 bases, with 10 bases sitting between them. There are 15 residues in the CDR3. CDR1 and CDR2 (germline): SGHVS, FQNEAQ. Written as DNA, the CDR3 is TGTGCCAGCAGCTTAGGTTGGCCATCCACAGATACGCAGTATTTT. This translates into CASSLGWPSTDTQYF.

This clonotype was recorded a few times. This sequence joins TRBV7-3 and TRBJ2-3; 11 bases agree with TRBD2. The trim removed 5 bases at V and 2 bases at J, leaving 9 bases unmatched. The length of the CDR3 is 17 residues. Germline assignment: CDR1 SGHTA and CDR2 FQGTGA. CDR3 DNA: TGTGCCAGCAGCCCCACCCGACTAGCGGGAAACACAGATACGCAGTATTTT. It codes for CASSPTRLAGNTDTQYF. Together with reference TRBV7-3 and TRBJ2-3, the CDR3 gives the full variable domain: GAGVSQTPSNKVTEKGKYVELRCDPISGHTALYWYRQSLGQGPEFLIYFQGTGAADDSGLPNDRFFAVRPEGSVSTLKIQRTERGDSAVYLCASSPTRLAGNTDTQYFGPGTRLTVL.

This clonotype appeared a single time. This chain uses TRBV28 with TRBJ2-7; maybe TRBD1 (8 bases). The CDR3 is 16 amino acids. Germline CDR1 MDHEN, CDR2 SYDVKM. V gave up 4 bases and J gave up 0 bases, with 16 bases separating them. CDR3 loop: CASSSPGGGGSYEQYF. CDR3 coding DNA: TGTGCCAGCAGTTCCCCAGGGGGCGGGGGCTCCTACGAGCAGTACTTC.

J is TRBJ1-1 and V is TRBV5-1; D ambiguous. CDR3 length: 13 amino acids. The germline V and J ends were trimmed by 4 bases and 4 bases, with 11 bases remaining between them. Germline values: CDR1 SGHRS, CDR2 YFSETQ. CDR3 sequence (DNA): TGCGCCAGCAGCAAAAGTGGAAGCACTGAAGCTTTCTTT. Translating it yields CASSKSGSTEAFF.

This clonotype was seen only a few times. The chain recombines TRBV6-2 or TRBV6-3 with TRBJ2-1; D possibly uses TRBD1 or TRBD2 (5 bases each). The CDR3 consists of 15 residues. The germline CDR1 and CDR2 sequences are MNHEY and SVGEGT. Between the trimmed V and J ends, which lost 4 bases and 7 bases, there was a span of 17 bases. CDR3 nucleotides: TGTGCCAGCAGTTCGGGACGACCGGGATGGAATGAGCAGTTCTTC. Residues: CASSSGRPGWNEQFF.

This clonotype was seen more than once but under ten times. The chain has TRBV9 and TRBJ2-5; no definite D call. CDR3 length: 16 residues. Germline assignment: CDR1 SGDLS and CDR2 YYNGEE. Trimming cost V 0 bases and J 5 bases, with 17 bases left between them. The CDR3 nucleotides read TGTGCCAGCAGCGTAGTTGGGAACAAACCCGGGGAGACCCAGTACTTC. Translation gives CASSVVGNKPGETQYF. Complete variable domain (other parts from reference TRBV9 and TRBJ2-5): DSGVTQTPKHLITATGQRVTLRCSPRSGDLSVYWYQQSLDQGLQFLIQYYNGEERAKGNILERFSAQQFPDLHSELNLSSLELGDSALYFCASSVVGNKPGETQYFGPGTRLLVL.

The V gene is TRBV20-1, the J gene TRBJ1-5; D not certain. CDR3 length equals 14 residues. The V gene's germline CDR1 is DFQATT and CDR2 SNEGSKA (reference sequence). The V end lost 0 bases, the J end lost 0 bases, and 6 bases lay between the germline ends. The DNA of the CDR3 is TGCAGTGCTAGAGATCTCTTTAGCAATCAGCCCCAGCATTTT. Translation gives CSARDLFSNQPQHF.